The 11 T cell receptor beta chains below come from one sample, sequenced in a study of blood T cell repertoires in COVID-19. Some clones are missing from TCRdb's copy, which holds only in-frame ones; the method was immunoSEQ multiplex PCR. The sample holds 200,000 or so clones, 85% seen once. The sample consisted of peripheral blood. The receptors derive from a man in his 60s with COVID-19, enrolled during active disease.

The chain is built from TRBV9 and TRBJ1-2, with 8 bases lining up with TRBD1. From germline, CDR1 is SGDLS and CDR2 YYNGEE. The CDR3 is made up of 14 amino acids. Germline trimming cut 4 bases from V and 6 bases from J; bases unmatched to any gene: 8. For the CDR3, the DNA is TGTGCCAGCAGCCCAGGAGGGACAGGTGATGGCTACACCTTC. Residues: CASSPGGTGDGYTF.

The chain couples TRBV18 to TRBJ2-7, with 7 bases matching TRBD1. V trimming: 3 bases; J trimming: 1 base; junction bases outside the gene matches: 0. This CDR3 is built from 13 residues. The germline CDR1 and CDR2 sequences are KGHSH and LQKENI. CDR3 in DNA: TGTGCCAGCTCACCGGGACAGTCCTACGAGCAGTACTTC. This codes for CASSPGQSYEQYF. Together with reference TRBV18 and TRBJ2-7, the CDR3 gives the full variable domain: NAGVMQNPRHLVRRRGQEARLRCSPMKGHSHVYWYRQLPEEGLKFMVYLQKENIIDESGMPKERFSAEFPKEGPSILRIQQVVRGDSAAYFCASSPGQSYEQYFGPGTRLTVT.

V usage is TRBV5-4 and J usage is TRBJ2-3, with D possibly matching TRBD1 (5 bases). V lost 0 bases and J lost 4, with 15 bases in between. This CDR3 contains 16 residues. The V gene's germline CDR1 is SGHNT and CDR2 YYREEE (reference sequence). The CDR3 protein is CASSLAGKGWADTQYF. The CDR3 bases are TGTGCCAGCAGCTTGGCCGGTAAGGGGTGGGCAGATACGCAGTATTTT.

This clone was picked up a small number of times. A read error is possible here, since a much larger clone lies one base away. The V gene is TRBV5-4, the J gene TRBJ1-1; D is possibly TRBD1 (5 bases). Germline V gene data show CDR1 as SGHNT and CDR2 as YYREEE (reference sequence). The CDR3 is 13 amino acids. With 4 bases removed from V and 0 bases from J, the gap between germline ends came to 7 bases. CDR3: CASSQTVNTEAFF. The CDR3, as DNA: TGTGCCAGCAGCCAGACAGTGAACACTGAAGCTTTCTTT.

V is TRBV5-1 and J is TRBJ1-6; D unresolved. From germline, CDR1 is SGHRS and CDR2 YFSETQ. The ends were cut back, 4 bases at V and 10 bases at J, with 18 bases in the middle. The CDR3 extends over 15 amino acids. Here the CDR3 reads CASSHPGVGESPLHF. The CDR3 coding sequence is TGCGCCAGCAGCCACCCCGGGGTCGGTGAATCACCCCTCCACTTT.

This clone showed up just a few times. This CDR3 is CASSPGGGGYTF. The CDR3 DNA reads as TGTGCCAGCAGCCCCGGCGGGGGCGGCTACACCTTC. The chain employs TRBV11-2 and TRBJ1-2; D possibly corresponds to TRBD1 (6 bases). CDR3 length: 12 amino acids. Trimming stripped 5 bases from V and 8 bases from J, with 12 bases between. Germline CDR1 and CDR2: SGHAT and FQNNGV.

This chain joins TRBV30 and TRBJ1-5; 7 bases line up with TRBD1. The CDR3 length is 15 residues. Looked up from germline, CDR1 is GTSNPN and CDR2 is SVGIG (reference sequence). The ends lost 0 bases at V and 6 bases at J; junction bases unmatched: 8. The CDR3 DNA sequence: TGTGCCTGGAGTGTAAAAGGGGGCATGGGTCAGCCCCAGCATTTT. Translation: CAWSVKGGMGQPQHF.

The chain uses TRBV27 and TRBJ2-3; 7 nucleotides line up with TRBD1. The CDR3 is 16 amino acids. With V trimmed by 6 bases and J by 3 bases, 12 bases remained unmatched. CDR1 and CDR2 from the germline V gene are MNHEY and SMNVEV (reference sequence). CDR3 sequence reads: CASRFAGTARTDTQYF. The CDR3 bases are TGTGCCAGCAGGTTTGCCGGGACAGCAAGAACAGATACGCAGTATTTT.

This chain joins TRBV14 and TRBJ1-1; D is ambiguous. The CDR3 runs to 13 residues. Trimming removed 0 bases at V and 11 bases at J, with 13 bases between. Germline V lookup: CDR1 SGHDN, CDR2 FVKESK. CDR3 residues: CASSQDFGVGAFF. The CDR3 coding sequence is TGTGCCAGCAGCCAAGATTTCGGGGTTGGGGCTTTCTTT. The entire variable domain, with the rest obtained from reference TRBV14 and TRBJ1-1, is as follows: EAGVTQFPSHSVIEKGQTVTLRCDPISGHDNLYWYRRVMGKEIKFLLHFVKESKQDESGMPNNRFLAERTGGTYSTLKVQPAELEDSGVYFCASSQDFGVGAFFGQGTRLTVV.

The chain couples TRBV27 to TRBJ2-2, with 13 bases matching TRBD2. Trimming at V came to 6 bases and at J to 10 bases, leaving 8 bases not matched to a gene. CDR3 length equals 15 residues. Germline-derived CDR1 and CDR2 are MNHEY and SMNVEV (reference sequence). This CDR3 reads CASRLGLAGAAELFF. The CDR3, as DNA: TGTGCCAGCAGACTCGGACTAGCGGGAGCCGCGGAGCTGTTTTTT.

DNA of the CDR3: TGTGCCACCAGCAGGGGTGGGAACACGCGGGGCAATGAGCAGTTCTTC. This sequence encodes CATSRGGNTRGNEQFF. The chain carries TRBV15 and TRBJ2-1, with D possibly matching TRBD2 (6 bases). V lost 3 bases, J lost 6 bases, and 18 bases lay in between. CDR1 and CDR2 from the germline V gene are LNHNV and YYDKDF (reference sequence). The CDR3 has 16 amino acids.